Listed below are T cell receptor beta chains from one sample, sequenced in a study of blood T cell repertoires in COVID-19. Assay used: immunoSEQ multiplex PCR; TCRdb lists only in-frame clones, some missing. The sample lists around 300,000 clones; 88% were seen once. Sample: PBMCs or T cells enriched from blood (not recorded which). All receptors derive from a woman aged 55-69 years in a cohort exposed to, infected with or recovered from COVID-19 (not recorded which). Both conserved end residues are part of each CDR3. D genes are given only for firm matches. Size values are once, few and many counts, or a class for expanded clones, and some rows have none.

D gene: .
J gene: TRBJ2-3
clone size: once
V gene: TRBV11-1
CDR3 protein: CASSRGGREGTDTQYF
CDR3 DNA: TGTGCCAGCAGCAGGGGGGGCCGTGAGGGCACAGATACGCAGTATTTT

D gene: TRBD1
J gene: TRBJ1-2
clone size: once
V gene: TRBV5-7
CDR3 protein: CASRNPRDSDAYGYTF
CDR3 DNA: TGTGCCAGCAGGAACCCCCGGGACAGCGACGCCTATGGCTACACCTTC

D gene: .
J gene: TRBJ1-2
clone size: .
V gene: TRBV27
CDR3 protein: CASSFGGNYGYTF
CDR3 DNA: TGTGCCAGCAGTTTTGGAGGGAACTATGGCTACACCTTC

D gene: .
J gene: TRBJ1-5
clone size: .
V gene: TRBV6-5
CDR3 protein: CASSSISNQPQHF
CDR3 DNA: TGTGCCAGCAGTTCTATAAGCAATCAGCCCCAGCATTTT

D gene: .
J gene: TRBJ2-5
clone size: .
V gene: TRBV18
CDR3 protein: CASSQTRVETQYF
CDR3 DNA: TGTGCCAGCTCCCAGACCCGGGTGGAGACCCAGTACTTC

D gene: TRBD2
J gene: TRBJ2-1
clone size: .
V gene: TRBV28
CDR3 protein: CASSLLVRGVGNEQFF
CDR3 DNA: TGTGCCAGCAGTTTATTAGTCCGGGGGGTGGGAAATGAGCAGTTCTTC

D gene: TRBD2
J gene: TRBJ2-2
clone size: .
V gene: TRBV5-1
CDR3 protein: CASSSKILAGATGELFF
CDR3 DNA: TGCGCCAGCAGCTCCAAAATTTTAGCGGGAGCAACCGGGGAGCTGTTTTTT

D gene: TRBD2
J gene: TRBJ2-5
clone size: .
V gene: TRBV2
CDR3 protein: CASREGLADFATQYF
CDR3 DNA: TGTGCCAGCAGGGAGGGACTAGCGGACTTCGCGACCCAGTACTTC

D gene: TRBD1
J gene: TRBJ2-2
clone size: .
V gene: TRBV6-6
CDR3 protein: CASSPQDRGTGELFF
CDR3 DNA: TGTGCCAGCAGCCCACAGGACAGGGGAACCGGGGAGCTGTTTTTT

D gene: .
J gene: TRBJ1-2
clone size: .
V gene: TRBV28
CDR3 protein: CASSFTGKFGYTF
CDR3 DNA: TGTGCCAGCAGTTTCACAGGGAAATTTGGCTACACCTTC

D gene: .
J gene: TRBJ1-4
clone size: .
V gene: TRBV7-9
CDR3 protein: CASSLEGLLFF
CDR3 DNA: TGTGCCAGCAGCTTAGAGGGACTACTGTTTTTT

D gene: TRBD1
J gene: TRBJ1-1
clone size: .
V gene: TRBV27
CDR3 protein: CASSLYRGKKNTEAFF
CDR3 DNA: TGTGCCAGCAGTCTCTACAGGGGGAAAAAGAACACTGAAGCTTTCTTT

D gene: TRBD1
J gene: TRBJ1-1
clone size: .
V gene: TRBV7-8
CDR3 protein: CASSITGGNTEAFF
CDR3 DNA: TGTGCCAGCAGTATAACAGGGGGGAACACTGAAGCTTTCTTT

D gene: TRBD1
J gene: TRBJ1-6
clone size: .
V gene: TRBV10-3
CDR3 protein: CAISESGGANSPLHF
CDR3 DNA: TGTGCCATCAGTGAATCAGGGGGCGCGAATTCACCCCTCCACTTT

D gene: TRBD2
J gene: TRBJ2-1
clone size: .
V gene: TRBV19
CDR3 protein: CASSITASGAYNEQFF
CDR3 DNA: TGTGCCAGTAGTATCACGGCTAGCGGGGCGTACAATGAGCAGTTCTTC

D gene: TRBD1
J gene: TRBJ2-1
clone size: .
V gene: TRBV28
CDR3 protein: CASSKPRGQYNEQFF
CDR3 DNA: TGTGCCAGCAGCAAACCTCGGGGACAGTACAATGAGCAGTTCTTC

D gene: .
J gene: TRBJ1-2
clone size: .
V gene: TRBV30
CDR3 protein: CAWGPTIYGYTF
CDR3 DNA: TGTGCCTGGGGACCAACTATCTATGGCTACACCTTC

D gene: TRBD2
J gene: TRBJ2-3
clone size: once
V gene: TRBV15
CDR3 protein: CATSNSGRAEDTQYF
CDR3 DNA: TGTGCCACCAGCAATAGCGGGAGGGCCGAAGATACGCAGTATTTT

D gene: .
J gene: TRBJ1-1
clone size: .
V gene: TRBV25-1
CDR3 protein: CASSGPRGLPEAFF
CDR3 DNA: TGTGCCAGCAGTGGGCCCCGCGGGCTCCCTGAAGCTTTCTTT

D gene: TRBD1
J gene: TRBJ2-6
clone size: .
V gene: TRBV5-8
CDR3 protein: CASSLTGGSGANVLTF
CDR3 DNA: TGTGCCAGCAGCCTAACAGGGGGCTCTGGGGCCAACGTCCTGACTTTC

D gene: TRBD2
J gene: TRBJ2-1
clone size: .
V gene: TRBV5-1
CDR3 protein: CASQILSETSGRPVNEQFF
CDR3 DNA: TGCGCCAGCCAAATTTTATCCGAGACTAGCGGGAGGCCGGTCAATGAGCAGTTCTTC

D gene: TRBD1
J gene: TRBJ1-2
clone size: .
V gene: TRBV3-1/TRBV3-2
CDR3 protein: CASSRQGEDYGYTF
CDR3 DNA: TGTGCCAGCAGCCGACAGGGGGAGGACTATGGCTACACCTTC

D gene: .
J gene: TRBJ2-6
clone size: .
V gene: TRBV15
CDR3 protein: CATSRDPFSGANVLTF
CDR3 DNA: TGTGCCACCAGCAGAGATCCGTTCTCTGGGGCCAACGTCCTGACTTTC